Given below is one T cell receptor beta chain in context. Assay: immunoSEQ multiplex PCR; the TCRdb copy retains only in-frame clones and omits some. Of about 190,000 clones in the sample, 60% to 75% are singletons; the top ten hold over 9.5%. Germline loops: CDR1 LNHDA, CDR2 SQIVND (reference sequence). This CDR3 has 16 residues. Trimming took off 5 bases at V and 7 bases at J, with 21 bases between the two ends. These data belong to a study of shared clonotypes between healthy human individuals. Division of CD4+ cells produced a CD45RA+ naive subset and a CD45RA-negative memory subset. This TCR derives from a man in his thirties or forties in good health. Sequencing was done on a sample of memory CD4+ T cells sorted from blood. Subset given: CD45RA-negative fraction. The V call is TRBV19, the J call TRBJ2-1; a possible D gene is TRBD2 (5 bases). CDR3 amino acids: CASSRLLPGLVNEQFF. CDR3 DNA sequence: TGTGCCAGTAGTCGCCTCCTACCCGGACTGGTTAATGAGCAGTTCTTC. Full variable domain (missing parts from reference TRBV19 and TRBJ2-1): DGGITQSPKYLFRKEGQNVTLSCEQNLNHDAMYWYRQDPGQGLRLIYYSQIVNDFQKGDIAEGYSVSREKKESFPLTVTSAQKNPTAFYLCASSRLLPGLVNEQFFGPGTRLTVL.